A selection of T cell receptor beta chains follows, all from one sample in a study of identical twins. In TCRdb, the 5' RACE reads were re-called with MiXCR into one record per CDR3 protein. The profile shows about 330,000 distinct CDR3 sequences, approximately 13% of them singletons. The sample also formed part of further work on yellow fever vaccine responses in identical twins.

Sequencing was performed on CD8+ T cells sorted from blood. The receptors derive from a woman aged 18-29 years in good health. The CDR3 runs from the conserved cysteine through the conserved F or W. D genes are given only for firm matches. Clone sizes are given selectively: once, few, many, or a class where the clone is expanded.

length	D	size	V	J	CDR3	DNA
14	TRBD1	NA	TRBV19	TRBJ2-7	CASGDSDREFEQYF	TGTGCCAGTGGGGACTCGGACAGGGAATTCGAACAGTACTTC
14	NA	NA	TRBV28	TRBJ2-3	CASSPRTNTDTQYF	TGTGCCAGCAGTCCACGCACCAACACAGATACGCAGTATTTT
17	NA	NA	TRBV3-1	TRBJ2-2	CASSQDYAGGQTGELFF	TGTGCCAGCAGCCAAGATTATGCAGGAGGGCAGACCGGGGAGCTGTTTTTT
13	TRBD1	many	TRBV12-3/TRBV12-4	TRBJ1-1	CASSYRGQGEAFF	TGTGCCAGCAGTTATAGGGGACAGGGGGAAGCTTTCTTT
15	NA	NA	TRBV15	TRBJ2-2	CATSGRLGGAGELFF	TGTGCCACCAGCGGAAGACTAGGCGGGGCCGGGGAGCTGTTTTTT
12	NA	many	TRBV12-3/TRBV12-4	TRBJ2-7	CASSFSGYEQYF	TGTGCCAGCAGTTTCAGTGGCTACGAGCAGTACTTC
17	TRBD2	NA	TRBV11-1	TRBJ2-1	CASSPMVWREHDNEQFF	TGTGCCAGCAGCCCAATGGTATGGCGGGAGCATGACAATGAGCAGTTCTTC
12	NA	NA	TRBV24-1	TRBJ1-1	CATSDGVTEAFF	TGTGCCACCAGTGATGGGGTAACTGAAGCTTTCTTT
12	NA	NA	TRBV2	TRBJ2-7	CASNRANYEQYF	TGTGCCAGCAATCGGGCCAACTACGAGCAGTACTTC
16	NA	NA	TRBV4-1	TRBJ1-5	CASSQELENSNQPQHF	TGCGCCAGCAGCCAGGAATTGGAGAATAGCAATCAGCCCCAGCATTTT
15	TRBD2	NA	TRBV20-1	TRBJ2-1	CSATSGTSGGNEQFF	TGCAGTGCTACGTCCGGGACTAGCGGGGGGAATGAGCAGTTCTTC
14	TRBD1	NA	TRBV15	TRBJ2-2	CATSRVGGPGELFF	TGTGCCACCAGCAGAGTAGGGGGCCCCGGGGAGCTGTTTTTT
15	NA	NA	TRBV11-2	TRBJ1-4	CASSFGGGGNEKLFF	TGTGCCAGCAGCTTCGGGGGCGGCGGGAATGAAAAACTGTTTTTT
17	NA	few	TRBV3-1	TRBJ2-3	CASSQDYAGGPTDTQYF	TGTGCCAGCAGCCAAGATTATGCGGGCGGCCCGACAGATACGCAGTATTTT
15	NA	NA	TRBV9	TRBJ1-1	CASSVVGTLDTEAFF	TGTGCCAGCAGCGTAGTGGGGACATTGGACACTGAAGCTTTCTTT
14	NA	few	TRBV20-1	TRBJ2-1	CSAPSTATYNEQFF	TGCAGTGCTCCCAGTACAGCTACCTACAATGAGCAGTTCTTC
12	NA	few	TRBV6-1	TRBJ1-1	CASSTKKREAFF	TGTGCCAGCAGCACGAAGAAAAGAGAAGCTTTCTTT
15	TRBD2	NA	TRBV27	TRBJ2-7	CASSLRLAGGVEQYF	TGTGCCAGCAGCCTCCGACTAGCGGGAGGTGTCGAGCAGTACTTC
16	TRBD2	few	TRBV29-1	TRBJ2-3	CSVELGQRGLTDTQYF	TGCAGCGTTGAATTGGGGCAGCGGGGACTCACAGATACGCAGTATTTT
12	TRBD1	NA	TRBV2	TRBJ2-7	CAGLGQNYEQYF	TGTGCCGGCCTGGGACAGAACTACGAGCAGTACTTC
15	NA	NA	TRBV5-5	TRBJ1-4	CASSSIIATNEKLFF	TGTGCCAGCAGCTCCATAATTGCAACTAATGAAAAACTGTTTTTT
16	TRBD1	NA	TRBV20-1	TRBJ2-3	CSATPGQGPSTDTQYF	TGCAGTGCCACACCGGGACAGGGGCCAAGCACAGATACGCAGTATTTT
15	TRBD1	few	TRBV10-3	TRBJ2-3	CAISPGGAVSDTQYF	TGTGCCATCAGTCCAGGGGGCGCGGTGTCAGATACGCAGTATTTT
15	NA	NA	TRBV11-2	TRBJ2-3	CASSLASVGADTQYF	TGTGCCAGCAGCTTAGCCAGTGTGGGCGCAGATACGCAGTATTTT